The 23 T cell receptor beta chains below were found in one sample sequenced in a study of T cells in women clearing cervical HPV infection. TCRdb keeps only in-frame clones here, not all; method: immunoSEQ multiplex PCR. The sample totals 30,000 to 35,000 clones. The sample consisted of blood buffy coat. The receptors shown here come from a woman between 18 and 70 years old with a cervical HPV16 infection that either progressed to CIN3+ or cleared (not recorded which).

About this clone itself: Read data end 3 residues before the CDR3 end; the end is taken from the germline J gene. The V and J genes are TRBV20-1 and TRBJ1-5, with TRBD1 matching 9 bases. This CDR3 comprises 18 residues. V lost 0 bases, J lost 2 bases, and 11 bases stayed unmatched. CDR1 and CDR2 (germline): DFQATT, SNEGSKA (reference sequence). Incomplete CDR3 DNA: TGCAGTGCTAGAGATGTATTCCTCCGGGACAGGGGCAATCAGCCC. Translated: CSARDVFLRDRGNQP. The full CDR3 sequence reads CSARDVFLRDRGNQPQHF.

A word on this clone: The read comes to an end 3 residues before the CDR3 does, leaving the germline J gene to fill in the end. The chain uses TRBV30 and TRBJ2-7, with a tentative D call TRBD2 (5 bases). Germline lookup yields CDR1 GTSNPN and CDR2 SVGIG (reference sequence). The CDR3 has 12 amino acids. Trimming removed 3 bases at V and 4 bases at J, with 10 bases between. The DNA read from the CDR3 is TGTGCCTGGAGGCCTGGACTGTACGAG. Translating it yields CAWRPGLYE. The whole CDR3 sequence is CAWRPGLYEQYF.

Comment on this clone: The read falls 3 residues short of the CDR3 end, and the missing part is taken from the germline J gene. The rearrangement links TRBV5-1 to TRBJ2-6; D is uncertain. Trimming shortened V by 2 bases and J by 0 bases, and 12 bases separated the two germline ends. The CDR3 is made up of 17 amino acids. Germline V gene data show CDR1 as SGHRS and CDR2 as YFSETQ. The part of the CDR3 DNA that was read is TGCGCCAGCAGCTTAGATTTGGCGGCCTCTGGGGCCAACGTC. It yields the protein CASSLDLAASGANV. The entire CDR3 protein reads CASSLDLAASGANVLTF.

The DNA read from the CDR3 is TGTGCCAGCAGCTCCCCCCTTGGGGGCAACACTGAA. This translates into CASSSPLGGNTE. The full CDR3 sequence reads CASSSPLGGNTEAFF. The J gene is TRBJ1-1, the V gene TRBV11-2; D might be TRBD1 (6 bases). The read ends 3 residues before the CDR3 terminus; that terminus is restored from the germline J gene. Per germline, CDR1 SGHAT and CDR2 FQNNGV. The CDR3 is 15 residues long. V was clipped by 4 bases and J by 2 bases, with 14 bases between them. Variable domain in full (rest from reference TRBV11-2 and TRBJ1-1): EAGVAQSPRYKIIEKRQSVAFWCNPISGHATLYWYQQILGQGPKLLIQFQNNGVVDDSQLPKDRFSAERLKGVDSTLKIQPAKLEDSAVYLCASSSPLGGNTEAFFGQGTRLTVV.

Points on this clone: The read finishes 3 residues shy of the CDR3 end, and the germline J gene is used to complete it. The chain couples TRBV7-2 to TRBJ2-5, with a tentative D call TRBD2 (6 bases). V was trimmed by 4 bases and J by 4 bases, leaving 19 bases between them. Germline V lookup: CDR1 SGHTA, CDR2 FQGNSA. The CDR3 loop spans 16 amino acids. The chain's CDR3 is CASSSARFQGGETQYF. Incomplete CDR3 DNA: TGTGCCAGCAGCTCAGCCAGGTTTCAGGGAGGAGAGACC.

A word on this clone: Read coverage stops 3 residues before the CDR3 terminus; the germline J gene supplies the remainder. This sequence joins TRBV7-9 and TRBJ1-6; 11 bases match TRBD1. Germline-derived CDR1 and CDR2 are SEHNR and FQNEAQ (reference sequence). The CDR3 contains 14 residues. The sequenced CDR3 bases are TGTGCCAGCAGCTTTTCGGACAGGGGGCCGTCC. Its protein product is CASSFSDRGPS. The whole CDR3 sequence is CASSFSDRGPSLHF. Drawing the rest from reference TRBV7-9 and TRBJ1-6, the complete variable domain is DTGVSQNPRHKITKRGQNVTFRCDPISEHNRLYWYRQTLGQGPEFLTYFQNEAQLEKSRLLSDRFSAERPKGSFSTLEIQRTEQGDSAMYLCASSFSDRGPSLHFGNGTRLTVT.

Points on this clone: The read halts 3 residues ahead of the CDR3 end, with the missing end drawn from the germline J gene. The rearrangement uses TRBV7-8 and TRBJ2-1; 13 bases match TRBD2. The CDR3 is 15 amino acids. Germline CDR1 SGHVS, CDR2 FQNEAQ. V lost 5 bases to trimming and J lost 7 bases; unmatched junction nucleotides: 5. The CDR3 loop reads CASSPGLAGLNEQFF. CDR3 bases read: TGTGCCAGCAGCCCGGGACTAGCGGGGCTAAATGAG.

Concerning this clone itself: The read halts 3 residues ahead of the CDR3 end, with the missing end drawn from the germline J gene. V usage is TRBV7-6 and J usage is TRBJ2-7, with D possibly being TRBD1 (6 bases). V shed 6 bases and J shed 1 base, with 19 bases lying between them. There are 16 residues in the CDR3. Germline CDR1 reads SGHVS; CDR2 reads FNYEAQ. The CDR3 region is CASSSAGTGQSYEQYF. The sequenced part of the CDR3 DNA is TGTGCCAGCAGTTCCGCCGGAACAGGACAGTCCTACGAG.

With respect to this clone: From the germline J gene comes the end of the CDR3, since the read stops 3 residues before it. The rearrangement links TRBV7-3 to TRBJ2-7, with 8 positions matching TRBD1. Germline assignment: CDR1 SGHTA and CDR2 FQGTGA. The CDR3 extends over 15 amino acids. J was trimmed by 2 bases and V by 2 bases; bases with no gene match: 5. CDR3 bases read: TGTGCCAGCAGCTTATTTCCAGGGGGCGCCTACGAG. Its protein product is CASSLFPGGAYE. The whole CDR3 reads CASSLFPGGAYEQYF.

A word on this clone: The read gets to within 3 residues of the CDR3 end, and the germline J gene fills in the rest. This chain joins TRBV7-2 and TRBJ2-2; D may be TRBD2 (5 bases). The CDR3 covers 14 residues. CDR1 is SGHTA and CDR2 is FQGNSA in the germline V gene. CDR3 amino acids: CASSWTSTNEKLFF. CDR3 DNA, as far as it was read: TGTGCCAGCAGCTGGACTTCAACTAATGAAAAG. The variable domain in full, completed from reference TRBV7-2 and TRBJ2-2, reads GAGVSQSPSNKVTEKGKDVELRCDPISGHTALYWYRQSLGQGLEFLIYFQGNSAPDKSGLPSDRFSAERTGGSVSTLTIQRTQQEDSAVYLCASSWTSTNEKLFFGEGSRLTVL.

Concerning this clone itself: With the read ending 3 residues before the CDR3 end, the germline J gene is used to fill in that end. The gene calls are TRBV10-3 and TRBJ2-3; D possibly corresponds to TRBD2 (5 bases). The length of the CDR3 is 11 residues. Germline V lookup: CDR1 ENHRY, CDR2 SYGVKD. With 8 bases removed from V and 6 bases from J, the gap between germline ends came to 9 bases. Incomplete CDR3 DNA: TGTGCCATCGGACTTGGGGATACG. This gives the protein CAIGLGDT. The entire CDR3 protein is CAIGLGDTQYF.

Points on this clone: The CDR3 is cut off 3 residues early in the read; its end comes from the germline J gene. The genes are TRBV7-6 and TRBJ2-7; D is possibly TRBD1 (5 bases). Trimming took 5 bases from V and 2 from J, leaving 16 bases between them. CDR1 and CDR2 from the germline V gene are SGHVS and FNYEAQ. This CDR3 has 15 residues. The sequenced part of the CDR3 DNA is TGTGCCAGCAGCCTTGACAGTAGGAGCCCCTACGAG. It specifies CASSLDSRSPYE. The full-length CDR3 reads as CASSLDSRSPYEQYF. Based on the CDR3 plus reference TRBV7-6 and TRBJ2-7, the full variable domain is GAGVSQSPRYKVTKRGQDVALRCDPISGHVSLYWYRQALGQGPEFLTYFNYEAQQDKSGLPNDRFSAERPEGSISTLTIQRTEQRDSAMYRCASSLDSRSPYEQYFGPGTRLTVT.

In the case of this clone: Coverage ceases 3 residues before the CDR3 finishes, and the germline J gene fills in the end. The chain has TRBV2 and TRBJ2-1, with 7 nucleotides matching TRBD2. J gave up 9 bases and V 7 bases, and 6 bases lay outside the gene matches. The length of the CDR3 is 12 residues. Germline CDR1 SNHLY, CDR2 FYNNEI. The covered CDR3 bases are TGTGCCAGCACTGTTGGGAGGGGTGAG. Residues: CASTVGRGE. The full CDR3 protein reads CASTVGRGEQFF.

Concerning this clone: The read falls 3 residues short of the CDR3 end, and the missing part is taken from the germline J gene. The genes are TRBV29-1 and TRBJ1-1; D is perhaps TRBD1 (5 bases). CDR3 size: 12 residues. Germline-derived CDR1 and CDR2 are SQVTM and ANQGSEA. Trimming shortened V by 7 bases and J by 1 base, and 10 bases separated the two germline ends. The CDR3 bases that were read are TGCAGCGCCGTCACAGGGAACACTGAA. Residues: CSAVTGNTE. The full CDR3 protein is CSAVTGNTEAFF.

In the case of this clone: The read is 3 residues too short to cover the CDR3 end, so that end is filled in from the germline J gene. The chain combines TRBV10-3 with TRBJ2-3; 7 bases map to TRBD2. The germline gives CDR1 ENHRY, CDR2 SYGVKD. This CDR3 region has 14 residues. V gave up 4 bases and J gave up 5 bases; unmatched junction bases: 6. The sequenced CDR3 bases are TGTGCCATCAGTGTATCAGGCGGGAGAGATACG. Residues: CAISVSGGRDT. The complete CDR3 reads CAISVSGGRDTQYF.

Remarks on this clone: From the germline J gene comes the end of the CDR3, since the read stops 3 residues before it. The chain couples TRBV20-1 to TRBJ2-7; 14 nucleotides line up with TRBD2. The CDR3 has 16 amino acids. Germline CDR1 and CDR2: DFQATT and SNEGSKA (reference sequence). With V trimmed by 6 bases and J by 4 bases, 11 bases remained unmatched. CDR3 DNA, as far as it was read: TGCAGTGCCAGGACTAGCGGGAGGTTGATAGGTTACGAG. Encoded protein: CSARTSGRLIGYE. The whole CDR3 is CSARTSGRLIGYEQYF.

In regard to this clone: The DNA ends 3 residues before the CDR3 does, and the rest of the CDR3 is filled in from the germline J gene. The chain employs TRBV29-1 and TRBJ2-7; 7 bases map to TRBD2. The V segment lost 3 bases and the J segment 4 bases; nucleotides outside the gene matches: 3. The CDR3 totals 12 residues. CDR1 and CDR2 (germline): SQVTM, ANQGSEA. CDR3 DNA (partial): TGCAGCGTTGATACGGGGGGTTACGAG. Its translation is CSVDTGGYE. The whole CDR3 is CSVDTGGYEQYF.

Worth noting for this clone: The read is 3 residues too short to cover the CDR3 end, so that end is filled in from the germline J gene. The rearrangement joins TRBV11-2 to TRBJ2-7; D possibly corresponds to TRBD2 (6 bases). This CDR3 comprises 14 residues. Between the trimmed V and J ends, which lost 2 bases and 6 bases, there was a span of 14 bases. CDR1 and CDR2 (germline): SGHAT, FQNNGV. The CDR3 DNA, read in part, is TGTGCCAGCAGCTTATCTAGACTAGACGGCGAG. Protein product: CASSLSRLDGE. The complete CDR3 protein is CASSLSRLDGEQYF.

As regards this clone: Sequencing ends 3 residues short of the CDR3 end; the germline J gene provides the rest. The chain joins TRBV5-1 to TRBJ2-5, with 7 bases lining up with TRBD1. The CDR3 runs 16 residues. Unmatched junction bases numbered 8, after V lost 0 bases and J lost 3 bases. Germline V CDR1 and CDR2: SGHRS, YFSETQ. CDR3 region: CASSLGTGRGEETQYF. The CDR3 bases that were read are TGCGCCAGCAGCTTGGGGACAGGCCGTGGAGAAGAGACC.

Worth noting for this clone: The CDR3 end lies 3 residues beyond the end of the read and is filled in from the germline J gene. This rearrangement joins TRBV15 to TRBJ1-4; 10 nucleotides align to TRBD1. CDR1 LNHNV and CDR2 YYDKDF come from the germline V gene (reference sequence). This CDR3 is built from 16 residues. Trimming cost V 0 bases and J 5 bases; bases outside gene matches: 3. The sequenced CDR3 bases are TGTGCCACCAGCAGAGATCGGGACAGGGGAAATGAAAAA. Translating gives CATSRDRDRGNEK. The CDR3 as a whole reads CATSRDRDRGNEKLFF.

As to this clone: The junction departs from germline at one end; a sequencing error may be responsible. The CDR3 end is not reached by the read, which stops 3 residues before it; the germline J gene fills it in. The chain employs TRBV7-9 and TRBJ2-1; D is uncertain. This CDR3 has 11 amino acids. Germline lookup yields CDR1 SEHNR and CDR2 FQNEAQ (reference sequence). CDR3 DNA, as far as it was read: TGTTCCAGCAGCTCCTTTAATGAG. This gives the protein CSSSSFNE. From start to end, the CDR3 is CSSSSFNEQFF.

About this clone itself: From the germline J gene comes the end of the CDR3, since the read stops 3 residues before it. The gene calls are TRBV5-1 and TRBJ2-7; 11 positions agree with TRBD2. Germline V gene lookup returns CDR1 SGHRS and CDR2 YFSETQ. CDR3 length: 16 amino acids. V dropped 4 bases and J dropped 0; count of bases not matched to a gene: 6. The CDR3 is CASSPVSGRVSYEQYF. Partial CDR3 DNA: TGCGCCAGCAGCCCCGTTAGCGGGAGGGTCTCCTACGAG.

Details on this clone: The read ends 3 residues early relative to the CDR3; the germline J gene fills the gap. V and J are TRBV5-1 and TRBJ1-3; no clear D. The CDR3 covers 15 residues. Germline V gene data show CDR1 as SGHRS and CDR2 as YFSETQ. V was clipped by 1 base and J by 2 bases, with 10 bases between them. Incomplete CDR3 DNA: TGCGCCAGCAGCTTGATCGGGGAGGCTGGAAACACC. It specifies CASSLIGEAGNT. The whole CDR3 is CASSLIGEAGNTIYF.